The 14 T cell receptor beta chains below all came from one sample that was sequenced in a study of Ad26.COV2.S vaccination and SARS-CoV-2 variants. Treatment defined: about 20 received Ad26.COV2.S at low or high dose, single or two shots; about 5 received placebo; per-sample allocation not given. It was on day 63 after the first vaccine or placebo injection that samples were taken. Only in-frame clones appear in the TCRdb table, and some are missing; sequencing was by immunoSEQ multiplex PCR. The top ten hold about 10% of the sample, which has around 300,000 clones, about 88% seen once. The sequences come from peripheral blood, collected in a trial of Ad26.COV2.S vaccine versus placebo. The receptors stem from a person between 18 and 65 years old who received the Ad26.COV2.S COVID-19 vaccine or a placebo.

This chain joins TRBV27 and TRBJ2-3, with D uncertain. This CDR3 has 15 amino acids. Per germline, CDR1 MNHEY and CDR2 SMNVEV (reference sequence). Trimming cost V 0 bases and J 2 bases, with 9 bases left between them. In DNA, the CDR3 is TGTGCCAGCAGTTTATCGTTGGCGGTCACAGATACGCAGTATTTT. Translating gives CASSLSLAVTDTQYF.

The sample holds a few counts of this clone. The chain uses TRBV4-1 and TRBJ1-1; D is perhaps TRBD1 (6 bases). V lost 6 bases, J lost 4 bases, and 15 bases lay in between. CDR1 is MGHRA, CDR2 YSYEKL, per germline. There are 14 residues in the CDR3. In nucleotides, the CDR3 is TGCGCCAGCAGAAACAGGGCTCTCTCCACTGAAGCTTTCTTT. Encoded protein: CASRNRALSTEAFF.

This clone appeared once. The V gene is TRBV5-1, the J gene TRBJ2-5; D is uncertain. Trimming took off 5 bases at V and 4 bases at J, with 15 bases between the two ends. The CDR3 extends over 14 amino acids. Per germline, CDR1 SGHRS and CDR2 YFSETQ. CDR3 amino acids: CASRTAVTGETQYF. The CDR3 coding sequence is TGCGCCAGCAGGACGGCGGTTACGGGAGAGACCCAGTACTTC. The entire variable domain, with the rest obtained from reference TRBV5-1 and TRBJ2-5, is as follows: KAGVTQTPRYLIKTRGQQVTLSCSPISGHRSVSWYQQTPGQGLQFLFEYFSETQRNKGNFPGRFSGRQFSNSRSEMNVSTLELGDSALYLCASRTAVTGETQYFGPGTRLLVL.

This chain connects TRBV28 to TRBJ2-3, with 7 bases aligning to TRBD1. The CDR3 has 15 residues. V dropped 0 bases and J dropped 2; count of bases not matched to a gene: 2. CDR1 is MDHEN, CDR2 SYDVKM, per germline. CDR3 nucleotide sequence: TGTGCCAGCAGTTTATGGACAGGGCTCACAGATACGCAGTATTTT. This sequence encodes CASSLWTGLTDTQYF.

The rearrangement uses TRBV6-4 and TRBJ2-5; tentative D call: TRBD1 (6 bases). This CDR3 spans 13 amino acids. CDR1 MRHNA and CDR2 SNTAGT come from the germline V gene. With 4 bases removed from V and 3 bases from J, the gap between germline ends came to 9 bases. The CDR3 sequence is CASSAHREETQYF. The CDR3 coding sequence is TGTGCCAGCAGTGCCCACAGGGAAGAGACCCAGTACTTC.

The CDR3 here is CASSNKGGHSNQPQHF. As DNA, the CDR3 is TGTGCCAGTAGTAATAAAGGGGGCCATAGCAATCAGCCCCAGCATTTT. This chain connects TRBV19 to TRBJ1-5, with 7 positions matching TRBD1. There are 16 residues in the CDR3. V shed 4 bases and J 0 bases; nucleotides not matched to a gene: 6. Germline V gene data show CDR1 as LNHDA and CDR2 as SQIVND (reference sequence).

This clone was seen a single time. This sequence joins TRBV20-1 and TRBJ2-5; D unresolved. Trimming cost V 4 bases and J 5 bases, with 8 bases left between them. Per germline, CDR1 DFQATT and CDR2 SNEGSKA (reference sequence). The CDR3 runs 11 residues. DNA for the CDR3: TGCAGTGCTAACGCCCGGGAGACCCAGTACTTC. This sequence encodes CSANARETQYF.

There are many counts of this clone. The gene calls are TRBV21-1 and TRBJ2-2; the table's D call TRBD2 went unverified against the DNA. TRBV21-1 is a pseudogene. CDR3 length equals 16 residues. This chain's CDR3 is CASSKVAPSGTGELFF. The CDR3 nucleotides read TGTGCCAGCAGCAAAGTGGCACCCTCGGGCACCGGGGAGCTGTTTTTT.

The chain is built from TRBV19 and TRBJ2-7; 11 bases align to TRBD1. The CDR3 contains 13 residues. Germline CDR1 LNHDA, CDR2 SQIVND (reference sequence). Germline trimming cut 8 bases from V and 5 bases from J; bases unmatched to any gene: 5. The chain's CDR3 is CASGWTGGNEQYF. CDR3 nucleotide sequence: TGTGCCAGTGGATGGACAGGGGGCAACGAGCAGTACTTC.

This sequence joins TRBV10-3 and TRBJ2-3, with 10 bases lining up with TRBD2. With V trimmed by 4 bases and J by 5 bases, 3 bases remained unmatched. This CDR3 comprises 14 residues. Germline V lookup: CDR1 ENHRY, CDR2 SYGVKD. CDR3 amino acids: CAISGAGGVDTQYF. DNA for the CDR3: TGTGCCATCAGTGGAGCGGGGGGGGTAGATACGCAGTATTTT.

This chain uses TRBV7-2 with TRBJ2-7, with no clear D. Germline V gene lookup returns CDR1 SGHTA and CDR2 FQGNSA. V was trimmed by 1 base and J by 7 bases, leaving 8 bases between them. This CDR3 has 12 residues. The chain's CDR3 is CASSLVSREQYF. CDR3 DNA sequence: TGTGCCAGCAGCTTAGTTTCACGGGAGCAGTACTTC.

The chain is built from TRBV7-9 and TRBJ2-1, with D hard to call. The CDR3 is made up of 12 amino acids. In germline, CDR1 is SEHNR, CDR2 FQNEAQ (reference sequence). The V gene lost 4 bases and the J gene lost 7 bases, with 8 bases spanning the gap. CDR3 sequence: CASSWTGNEQFF. The CDR3 DNA sequence: TGTGCCAGCAGCTGGACCGGGAATGAGCAGTTCTTC. The complete variable domain, with remaining parts taken from reference TRBV7-9 and TRBJ2-1, reads DTGVSQNPRHKITKRGQNVTFRCDPISEHNRLYWYRQTLGQGPEFLTYFQNEAQLEKSRLLSDRFSAERPKGSFSTLEIQRTEQGDSAMYLCASSWTGNEQFFGPGTRLTVL.

The table lists this clone with a few counts. The genes are TRBV7-2 and TRBJ1-2, with 9 bases that match TRBD1. This CDR3 is built from 16 residues. The junction had 7 bases not matched to a gene; V was cut back by 2 bases and J by 3 bases. Germline V gene sequence: CDR1 SGHTA, CDR2 FQGNSA. The CDR3: CASSLPLGQGYYGYTF. The CDR3 DNA reads as TGTGCCAGCAGCTTACCCCTGGGACAGGGCTACTATGGCTACACCTTC.

This clone was found once. The genes are TRBV5-1 and TRBJ2-1; D remains ambiguous. The CDR3 contains 13 residues. The ends were cut back, 2 bases at V and 6 bases at J, with 9 bases in the middle. Germline V gene sequence: CDR1 SGHRS, CDR2 YFSETQ. This chain's CDR3 is CASSLPGSNEQFF. The CDR3 DNA sequence: TGCGCCAGCAGCTTACCGGGTAGCAATGAGCAGTTCTTC.